Below, one T cell receptor (beta chain) is given with its context. The data were taken from a study of blood T cell repertoires in COVID-19. Clones were read by immunoSEQ multiplex PCR, and TCRdb kept only the in-frame ones, dropping some. Of roughly 34,000 clones in the sample, 88% were seen once. V shed 0 bases, J shed 10 bases, and the junction held 7 bases outside the gene matches. The CDR3 runs 15 residues. Germline assignment: CDR1 SGHRS and CDR2 YFSETQ. The clonotype comes from a woman in her sixties or seventies with active COVID-19. The chain employs TRBV5-1 and TRBJ2-1; TRBD2 matches 10 bases. The sample consisted of peripheral blood. The CDR3 nucleotides are TGCGCCAGCAGCTTGGTAGGACTAGCGGCCCAAGAGCAGTTCTTC. Its protein is CASSLVGLAAQEQFF.